This TCR beta chain was sequenced in a study of T cell responses to AZD1222 COVID-19 vaccine. The study, taken as a whole, reports: In all cases, repertoires were sampled only after the peak T cell response.

On this clone: Antigen unknown.

Profiling relied on immunoSEQ multiplex PCR, and the TCRdb table lists in-frame clones only, not all of them. The sample gives under 150,000 clones, about 87% of which show up once; about 5.9% is in the top ten. Germline lookup yields CDR1 SGHTA and CDR2 FQGNSA. There are 19 residues in the CDR3. Trimming took 5 bases from V and 2 from J; bases not matched to a gene: 17. This specimen consisted of peripheral blood, obtained on day 0 of AZD1222 vaccination. The clonotype originates from an adult in good health. This rearrangement joins TRBV7-2 to TRBJ1-3; 8 bases align to TRBD1. The CDR3 region is CASSPFRTGIRGAGNTIYF. The CDR3 DNA sequence: TGTGCCAGCAGCCCCTTCCGGACAGGGATCCGTGGTGCTGGAAACACCATATATTTT. Combining the CDR3 with reference TRBV7-2 and TRBJ1-3 gives the whole variable domain GAGVSQSPSNKVTEKGKDVELRCDPISGHTALYWYRQSLGQGLEFLIYFQGNSAPDKSGLPSDRFSAERTGGSVSTLTIQRTQQEDSAVYLCASSPFRTGIRGAGNTIYFGEGSWLTVV.